This T cell receptor (beta chain) stems from a study of shared clonotypes between healthy human individuals. Those who donated were healthy HIV-negative adults, with no recent acute infections or vaccinations reported. General study findings and limits: Larger estimated richness was generally seen in naive subsets than in memory subsets. Sharing across several donors was seen in roughly 5% of naive CD4 clonotypes.

Regarding this clone: Its antigen is as yet unknown.

The test was conducted at deep level. Assay: immunoSEQ multiplex PCR; the TCRdb copy retains only in-frame clones and omits some. The data show approximately 1,500,000 clones, 95% to 97% seen once. Germline CDR1 reads LGHNT; CDR2 reads FRNRAP. The V gene lost 0 bases and the J gene lost 10 bases, with 7 bases spanning the gap. This CDR3 spans 12 amino acids. Sequenced sample: naive CD4+ T cells sorted from blood. As for subset: CD45RA+ positively selected. The V and J genes are TRBV12-5 and TRBJ2-1, with unresolved D. This TCR was sampled from a man under 40 in good health. CDR3 residues: CASGLVPSEQFF. The CDR3 DNA reads TGTGCTAGTGGTTTGGTACCCTCGGAGCAGTTCTTC.